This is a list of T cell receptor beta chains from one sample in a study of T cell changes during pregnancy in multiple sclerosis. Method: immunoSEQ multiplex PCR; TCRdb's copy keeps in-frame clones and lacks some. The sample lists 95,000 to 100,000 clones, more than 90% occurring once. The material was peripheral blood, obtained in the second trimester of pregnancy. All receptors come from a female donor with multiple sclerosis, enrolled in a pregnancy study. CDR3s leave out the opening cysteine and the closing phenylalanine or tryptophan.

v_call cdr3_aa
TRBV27 ASSSGQGNQPQH
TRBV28 ASRGIQGTQETQY
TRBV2 ASRKTGGGSYEQY
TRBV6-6 ASSRVKKGIGYT
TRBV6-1 ASSEGLAGNEQF
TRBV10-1 ASSHNRVASGRDYEQY
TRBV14 ASSVNSRTAEAF
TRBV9 ASSALGTGEQY
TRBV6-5 ASRVGAPNTEAF
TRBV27 ASRSPPGDTGELF
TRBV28 ASTPPGQGIGYT
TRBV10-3 AISPTDNIQY
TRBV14 ASSQRASGLPEQY
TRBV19 ASSSTRGQVNREQY
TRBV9 ASSAGQGAPYEQY
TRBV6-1 ASSEGHRQPQH
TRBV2 ASSVGQSSYEQY
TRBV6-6 ATGNYEQY
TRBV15 ATSRYRGSNTGELF
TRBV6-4 ARVRDRTYNEQF
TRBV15 ATSRDLAMVYEQY
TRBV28 ASSSSGRNYEQY
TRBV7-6 ASSPVLNTEAF
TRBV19 ASSVTEYSNQPQH
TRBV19 ASSPSGPPYEQY
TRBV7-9 ASSSRLAGGNEQF
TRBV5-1 ASSRDTLETQY
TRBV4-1 ASSQINLVSSDEQY
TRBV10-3 AISPGVRTAEETQY
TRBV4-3 ASSQPGGDRGKLF
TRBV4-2 ASSHSDRGSYNEQF
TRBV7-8 ASSFYHGLAGVVDTQY
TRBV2 AVSQPGAGYGYT
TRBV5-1 ASSLGGTGYGTEAF
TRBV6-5 ASTLAGTYEQY
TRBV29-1 SVGLGGVDYGYT
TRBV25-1 ASSLTSNRFLNEQF